Following are 22 T cell receptor beta chains from one sample sequenced in a study of blood T cells in healthy people across ages. Through a sample-barcoded 5' primer and a J-beta primer mix, a second PCR was run for about 6 to 11 cycles. MiXCR was run by TCRdb on the 5' RACE reads, yielding one entry per CDR3 protein. This repertoire shows about 1,500,000 distinct CDR3 sequences, around two fifths found once; its top ten account for around 8%. The source material was blood. The origin of the receptors is a woman between 18 and 30 years old in good health.

This chain joins TRBV12-3 or TRBV12-4 and TRBJ1-2; TRBD1 is a possible D gene (5 bases). This CDR3 region has 18 residues. Trimming cost V 5 bases and J 0 bases, with 22 bases left between them. The CDR3 bases are TGTGCCAGCAGTCCCCCCGTGGGGCAACTTATTTCTAACTATGGCTACACCTTC. Protein product: CASSPPVGQLISNYGYTF.

The chain couples TRBV5-1 to TRBJ2-5; D might be TRBD1 (6 bases). Germline V CDR1 and CDR2: SGHRS, YFSETQ. Trimming removed 7 bases at V and 11 bases at J, with 27 bases between. This CDR3 is built from 15 residues. The CDR3 DNA reads TGCGCCAGCCGACACCCAGCCAGGGGCGACAATGAGCAGTACTTC. It is translated as CASRHPARGDNEQYF.

This clonotype was detected a few times. This chain joins TRBV20-1 and TRBJ2-1, with D perhaps TRBD1 (7 bases). This CDR3 comprises 16 residues. Germline CDR1 is DFQATT and CDR2 is SNEGSKA (reference sequence). Trimming removed 5 bases from V and 1 base from J, with 18 bases in between. CDR3 coding DNA: TGCAGTGCTCATGACAGGGACTTAAAATCCTACAATGAGCAGTTCTTC. Translated, it gives CSAHDRDLKSYNEQFF.

J is TRBJ2-3 and V is TRBV11-2; the D gene could be TRBD1 or TRBD2 (5 bases each). The CDR3 is 13 residues long. CDR1 SGHAT and CDR2 FQNNGV come from the germline V gene. V was trimmed by 8 bases and J by 4 bases, leaving 13 bases between them. CDR3 in DNA: TGTGCCAGCCAACAGGTCGGGGCAGATACGCAGTATTTT. This gives the protein CASQQVGADTQYF. The full variable domain, with the rest looked up from reference TRBV11-2 and TRBJ2-3, is EAGVAQSPRYKIIEKRQSVAFWCNPISGHATLYWYQQILGQGPKLLIQFQNNGVVDDSQLPKDRFSAERLKGVDSTLKIQPAKLEDSAVYLCASQQVGADTQYFGPGTRLTVL.

The chain employs TRBV28 and TRBJ2-7; 9 bases are a match to TRBD1. Trimming removed 3 bases from V and 5 bases from J; junction bases left unmatched: 8. CDR3 length: 15 residues. Germline V gives CDR1 MDHEN, CDR2 SYDVKM. This chain's CDR3 is CASSFRDRESNEQYF. The CDR3 DNA reads as TGTGCCAGCAGTTTCCGGGACAGGGAAAGTAACGAGCAGTACTTC.

This chain uses TRBV7-2 with TRBJ1-5; D is unclear. CDR1 and CDR2 (germline): SGHTA, FQGNSA. Trimming cost V 1 base and J 6 bases, with 4 bases left between them. The CDR3 length is 12 residues. CDR3 protein: CASSLDLQPQHF. CDR3 sequence (DNA): TGTGCCAGCAGCTTAGATCTTCAGCCCCAGCATTTT.

The CDR3 coding sequence is TGTGCCAGCAGCTCCTTAGGGGAGAGTGACGAGCAGTACTTC. Encoded protein: CASSSLGESDEQYF. The V gene is TRBV7-2, the J gene TRBJ2-7; D possibly uses TRBD1 or TRBD2 (5 bases each). V shed 4 bases and J shed 5 bases, with 15 bases lying between them. The germline gives CDR1 SGHTA, CDR2 FQGNSA. The CDR3 is 14 amino acids.

Concerning this clonotype itself: At one end, the junction sequence differs from germline, possibly due to a read error. This sequence joins TRBV6-2 or TRBV6-3 and TRBJ2-1; 14 bases are a match to TRBD2. Per germline, CDR1 MNHEY and CDR2 SVGEGT. CDR3 length equals 18 residues. The CDR3 DNA is TGTGCCTGCAGTTACACCGGGACTAGCGGGAGAAGGTACAATGAGCAGTTCTTC. Translated, it gives CACSYTGTSGRRYNEQFF.

The chain has TRBV11-2 and TRBJ2-3; D might be TRBD2 (5 bases). The CDR3 contains 12 residues. Trimming left V 3 bases short and J 10 bases short, with 11 bases between. The germline V gene encodes CDR1 SGHAT and CDR2 FQNNGV. The CDR3 here is CASSFLRGPQYF. CDR3 DNA: TGTGCCAGCAGCTTCCTACGGGGTCCGCAGTATTTT.

The chain uses TRBV4-1 and TRBJ1-1, with unresolved D. V shed 1 base and J shed 0 bases, with 9 bases lying between them. Germline values: CDR1 MGHRA, CDR2 YSYEKL. The CDR3 sequence is 15 residues long. The chain's CDR3 is CASSQGALMNTEAFF. Here the CDR3 DNA reads TGCGCCAGCAGCCAAGGAGCACTTATGAACACTGAAGCTTTCTTT.

This clonotype was seen only once. The V and J genes are TRBV7-7 and TRBJ2-7; 12 bases align to TRBD2. CDR3 length equals 17 residues. Germline lookup yields CDR1 SSHAT and CDR2 FNYEAQ (reference sequence). The trim removed 5 bases at V and 7 bases at J, leaving 15 bases unmatched. This CDR3 reads CASSTSLAGGPYNEQYF. As DNA, the CDR3 is TGTGCCAGCAGCACTAGCCTAGCGGGAGGGCCCTACAATGAGCAGTACTTC.

The chain is built from TRBV3-1 and TRBJ1-3, with D tentatively TRBD1 (6 bases). CDR3 length equals 14 residues. Germline-derived CDR1 and CDR2 are LGHDT and YNNKEL (reference sequence). V gave up 1 base and J gave up 4 bases, with 8 bases separating them. CDR3 DNA sequence: TGTGCCAGCAGCCAAGGCACAGGGGGAAACACCATATATTTT. Translation gives CASSQGTGGNTIYF.

This chain joins TRBV10-3 and TRBJ2-7; 7 bases align to TRBD2. This CDR3 has 15 residues. The J segment lost 4 bases and the V segment lost 5 bases, leaving 11 bases of the junction unmatched. CDR1 and CDR2 (germline): ENHRY, SYGVKD. In nucleotides, the CDR3 is TGTGCCATCAGTCAGGAGGTCGGGGGACTATACGAGCAGTACGTC. The encoded protein is CAISQEVGGLYEQYV.

The gene calls are TRBV5-1 and TRBJ2-5, with TRBD1 matching 9 bases. The ends lost 0 bases at V and 6 bases at J; junction bases unmatched: 6. This CDR3 has 15 amino acids. The V gene's germline CDR1 is SGHRS and CDR2 YFSETQ. The CDR3 nucleotides read TGCGCCAGCAGCTTGGAAGCGACAGGGGGAAAGACCCAGTACTTC. This translates into CASSLEATGGKTQYF.

The rearrangement uses TRBV3-1 and TRBJ1-6; D unresolved. Deletions cut 1 base from V and 6 bases from J, with 7 bases between. This CDR3 contains 14 residues. Germline V gene data show CDR1 as LGHDT and CDR2 as YNNKEL (reference sequence). The chain's CDR3 is CASSQGVGNSPLHF. DNA of the CDR3: TGTGCCAGCAGCCAAGGGGTGGGTAATTCACCCCTCCACTTT.

This clonotype appeared a few times. The CDR3 sequence: CASTSATEQYF. The CDR3 bases are TGTGCCAGCACCTCTGCGACCGAGCAGTACTTC. J is TRBJ2-7 and V is TRBV12-3 or TRBV12-4; no firm D call. Trimming took off 7 bases at V and 6 bases at J, with 10 bases between the two ends. This CDR3 is built from 11 residues.

This clonotype has just a few counts. The chain couples TRBV4-2 to TRBJ2-5; possibly TRBD1 or TRBD2 for D (5 bases each). The CDR3 runs to 16 residues. V dropped 1 base and J dropped 5 bases, with 17 bases sitting between them. Germline V gene data show CDR1 as LGHNA and CDR2 as YNFKEQ. The CDR3: CASSQARGIISETQYF. As DNA, the CDR3 is TGTGCCAGCAGCCAAGCCCGGGGCATCATCTCGGAGACCCAGTACTTC.

The chain combines TRBV4-1 with TRBJ2-5; possibly TRBD1 or TRBD2 for D (6 bases each). Looked up from germline, CDR1 is MGHRA and CDR2 is YSYEKL. The CDR3 spans 17 residues. V shed 1 base and J shed 2 bases, with 17 bases lying between them. The CDR3 DNA is TGCGCCAGCAGCCAAGTTCCGGGGGCAGCGGCACAAGAGACCCAGTACTTC. Its protein product is CASSQVPGAAAQETQYF.

Of note for this clonotype: A much larger clonotype is one base distant, so this may be a read error. The chain recombines TRBV3-1 with TRBJ2-3; no reliable D call. The CDR3 contains 14 residues. V gave up 4 bases and J gave up 2 bases, with 10 bases separating them. The V gene's germline CDR1 is LGHDT and CDR2 YNNKEL (reference sequence). The CDR3 spells CASSPELNTDTQYF. The CDR3 DNA reads as TGTGCCAGCAGCCCGGAACTCAACACAGATACGCAGTATTTT.

This clonotype was seen a single time. V usage is TRBV12-3 or TRBV12-4 and J usage is TRBJ2-4, with D perhaps TRBD2 (6 bases). The CDR3 contains 13 residues. The germline V and J ends were trimmed by 7 bases and 4 bases, with 11 bases remaining between them. The CDR3 sequence: CASTLSGKNIQYF. The CDR3 region has the DNA TGTGCCAGCACCCTAAGCGGGAAAAACATTCAGTACTTC.

This clonotype has a handful of counts. The chain couples TRBV6-5 to TRBJ2-1; TRBD2 aligns across 10 bases. V lost 6 bases to trimming and J lost 2 bases; unmatched junction nucleotides: 4. Germline lookup yields CDR1 MNHEY and CDR2 SVGAGI. This CDR3 spans 15 amino acids. The CDR3 protein is CASRVLAGAYNEQFF. In nucleotides, the CDR3 is TGTGCCAGCAGAGTCCTAGCGGGGGCCTACAATGAGCAGTTCTTC.

This clonotype was counted a few times. The J gene is TRBJ1-2, the V gene TRBV6-6; the D gene is possibly TRBD1 (5 bases). The germline V gene encodes CDR1 MNHNY and CDR2 SVGAGI (reference sequence). This CDR3 region has 14 residues. Trimming left V 7 bases short and J 5 bases short, with 17 bases between. CDR3 loop: CASTIRGDSYGYTF. The CDR3 nucleotides read TGTGCCAGCACCATACGCGGCGACAGTTATGGCTACACCTTC.